This T cell receptor (beta chain) was sequenced for a study of sequential checkpoint blockade in melanoma. In the study overall: Both treatment sequences were followed by maintenance nivolumab.

Treatment indicated: randomized to nivolumab then ipilimumab (arm A) or the reverse (arm B). DNA-damaging chemotherapy had not been given to any patient beforehand. As for this clone: Its specificity is unknown.

Data came from immunoSEQ multiplex PCR; TCRdb stores just in-frame clones and leaves some out. The data show more than 4,500 clones, about a sixth seen once. Whole-study findings and limits: Pretreatment TIL clonality tracked with response in the nivolumab-first arm. Tumor T-cell fraction and clonality correlated with PD-L1 and CD8+ counts.

The sequences come from tumor tissue (inferred from file names), collected from a patient given nivolumab and ipilimumab in sequence. The sequence was collected from a human donor with melanoma.

CDR3 sequence reads: CATSTSGAAYEQYF. CDR3 in DNA: TGTGCCACGAGTACTAGCGGGGCAGCCTACGAGCAGTACTTC. The chain employs TRBV15 and TRBJ2-7; 10 bases map to TRBD2. Germline V gene sequence: CDR1 LNHNV, CDR2 YYDKDF (reference sequence). J was trimmed by 2 bases and V by 9 bases; bases with no gene match: 7. There are 14 residues in the CDR3.